These T cell receptor beta chains were read from a single sample in a study of T cells after posttransplantation cyclophosphamide. Measured with immunoSEQ multiplex PCR; TCRdb has only the in-frame clones, and not every one. This table has roughly 23,000 clones, about nine tenths appearing once. The input for sequencing was PBMCs, taken after allogeneic stem cell transplant with posttransplant cyclophosphamide. These receptors were collected from a female patient between 30 and 45 years old who received an allogeneic stem cell transplant from an unrelated donor, was CMV-positive, and had no GVHD. Some T cells may be graft donor cells. Both conserved end residues are part of each CDR3.

TRBV5-4	TRBJ2-4	CASSLVATGVVAKNIQYF
TRBV6-5	TRBJ2-7	CASSFPGQGYNEQYF
TRBV6-1	TRBJ2-5	CASSEAGRETQYF
TRBV15	TRBJ2-7	CATSRSWTGSSEQYF
TRBV5-1	TRBJ1-5	CASSLEGQGDGYSNQPQHF
TRBV9	TRBJ2-7	CASSETSGGGEQYF
TRBV7-2	TRBJ2-7	CASSPPKGTASYEQYF
TRBV7-2	TRBJ2-4	CASSIKPQGDIQYF
TRBV5-1	TRBJ2-7	CASSLASGGVEQYF
TRBV5-4	TRBJ2-2	CASSFQGTGELFF
TRBV4-2	TRBJ1-1	CASSREGGNTEAFF
TRBV7-2	TRBJ2-1	CASSLQGPIYNEQFF
TRBV28	TRBJ1-2	CASSLRGTPYYGYTF